Below, 13 T cell receptor beta chains from the same sample are listed, as sequenced in a study of OX40 agonist ivuxolimab in advanced cancers. The method was immunoSEQ multiplex PCR; TCRdb's version includes in-frame clones alone and lacks a portion of them. Of approximately 60,000 clones listed, over 70% were seen once; the top ten hold roughly 2%. The specimen was CD4+ or CD8+ T cells sorted from blood, collected in a trial of the OX40 agonist ivuxolimab. The receptor source for this set is an adult with an advanced solid tumor such as melanoma, head and neck, liver or kidney cancer.

The chain employs TRBV18 and TRBJ2-7; no clear D gene. Between the trimmed V and J ends, which lost 3 bases and 0 bases, there was a span of 9 bases. This CDR3 has 14 amino acids. The germline V gene has CDR1 KGHSH and CDR2 LQKENI. The CDR3 protein is CASSPSETSYEQYF. As DNA, the CDR3 is TGTGCCAGCTCACCTTCCGAAACCTCCTACGAGCAGTACTTC.

The chain uses TRBV6-5 and TRBJ1-4; D is unresolved. Germline-derived CDR1 and CDR2 are MNHEY and SVGAGI. The CDR3 runs to 15 residues. V lost 2 bases to trimming and J lost 0 bases, with 7 bases between them. The CDR3 sequence: CASSYHGSTNEKLFF. The CDR3 DNA is TGTGCCAGCAGTTACCACGGATCAACTAATGAAAAACTGTTTTTT.

The chain employs TRBV21-1 and TRBJ2-1; TRBD2, as called in the table, went unchecked against the DNA. TRBV21-1 is a recognized pseudogene. The CDR3 totals 14 residues. For the CDR3, the DNA is TGTGCCAGCAGTATAAGACTAGCCCGCAATGAGCAGTTCTTC. Translation gives CASSIRLARNEQFF.

The sample holds a few counts of this clone. The CDR3 spells CASSSRDRGEKLFF. In nucleotides, the CDR3 is TGTGCCAGCAGCTCCCGGGACAGGGGTGAAAAACTGTTTTTT. This chain joins TRBV5-6 and TRBJ1-4; 10 positions match TRBD1. Germline-derived CDR1 and CDR2 are SGHDT and YYEEEE. This CDR3 spans 14 amino acids. The V segment lost 3 bases and the J segment 7 bases; nucleotides outside the gene matches: 3.

This chain joins TRBV11-3 and TRBJ2-4; D not resolved. This CDR3 has 13 amino acids. Germline V gene data show CDR1 as SGHNT and CDR2 as YENEEA. Trimming took off 8 bases at V and 8 bases at J, with 16 bases between the two ends. DNA for the CDR3: TGTGCCAGCGCCCGAAATCGTGGTGACATTCAGTACTTC. Amino acid sequence: CASARNRGDIQYF.

The chain couples TRBV11-2 to TRBJ2-1; 8 bases map to TRBD1. The CDR3 has 15 amino acids. Germline V gene data show CDR1 as SGHAT and CDR2 as FQNNGV. Losses at the gene ends were 3 bases for V and 2 bases for J; bases not matched to a gene: 3. The CDR3: CASSFRGQAYNEQFF. CDR3 nucleotides: TGTGCCAGCAGCTTCCGGGGACAGGCCTACAATGAGCAGTTCTTC.

The CDR3 reads CASSSGYALSTDTQYF. The CDR3 coding sequence is TGCGCCAGCAGTTCGGGTTACGCTCTTAGCACAGATACGCAGTATTTT. V is TRBV5-1 and J is TRBJ2-3; D not certain. Germline V CDR1 and CDR2: SGHRS, YFSETQ. The V end lost 5 bases, the J end lost 0 bases, and 16 bases lay between the germline ends. This CDR3 is built from 16 residues.

This clone was seen more than once but under ten times. This chain joins TRBV7-9 and TRBJ1-1; D ambiguous. CDR1 is SEHNR and CDR2 is FQNEAQ in the germline V gene (reference sequence). The CDR3 is 16 residues long. V gave up 3 bases and J gave up 1 base, with 15 bases separating them. The CDR3 DNA reads TGTGCCAGCAGCTTTGATGCGGGGAGAGGGAACACTGAAGCTTTCTTT. The encoded protein is CASSFDAGRGNTEAFF.

This clone turned up a few times. The V call is TRBV27, the J call TRBJ1-4; D is unclear. This CDR3 is built from 13 residues. From germline, CDR1 is MNHEY and CDR2 SMNVEV (reference sequence). V gave up 4 bases and J gave up 5 bases, with 8 bases separating them. CDR3 loop: CASSWTENEKLFF. The CDR3 region has the DNA TGTGCCAGCAGTTGGACGGAAAATGAAAAACTGTTTTTT. The variable domain in full, completed from reference TRBV27 and TRBJ1-4, reads EAQVTQNPRYLITVTGKKLTVTCSQNMNHEYMSWYRQDPGLGLRQIYYSMNVEVTDKGDVPEGYKVSRKEKRNFPLILESPSPNQTSLYFCASSWTENEKLFFGSGTQLSVL.

The J gene is TRBJ1-1, the V gene TRBV10-3; 9 nucleotides match TRBD1. The CDR3 totals 14 residues. With 11 bases clipped from V and 0 bases from J, the junction kept 7 bases outside the gene matches. Germline assignment: CDR1 ENHRY and CDR2 SYGVKD. In nucleotides, the CDR3 is TGTGCCGTACAGGACAGGGGAATGAACACTGAAGCTTTCTTT. Its translation: CAVQDRGMNTEAFF.

This clone was seen a few times. V gene TRBV19 combines with J gene TRBJ2-1; D uncertain. The CDR3 is 13 amino acids. CDR1 LNHDA and CDR2 SQIVND come from the germline V gene (reference sequence). V gave up 3 bases and J gave up 7 bases, with 10 bases separating them. CDR3 sequence (DNA): TGTGCCAGTAGTATGAGTGCCGGGAATGAGCAGTTCTTC. Protein: CASSMSAGNEQFF. The full variable domain, completed using reference TRBV19 and TRBJ2-1, is DGGITQSPKYLFRKEGQNVTLSCEQNLNHDAMYWYRQDPGQGLRLIYYSQIVNDFQKGDIAEGYSVSREKKESFPLTVTSAQKNPTAFYLCASSMSAGNEQFFGPGTRLTVL.

The chain is built from TRBV1 and TRBJ2-2; TRBD2, the table's D call, lacks a check against the DNA. TRBV1 has pseudogene status. This CDR3 is built from 17 residues. CDR3 nucleotides: TGCACCAGCAGCCAAACTCGGCCAGCGGGGAACACCGGGGAGCTGTTTTTT. This sequence encodes CTSSQTRPAGNTGELFF.

V is TRBV28 and J is TRBJ2-3; 7 positions match TRBD2. The CDR3 is 13 amino acids. Trimming cost V 6 bases and J 3 bases; bases outside gene matches: 3. The V gene's germline CDR1 is MDHEN and CDR2 SYDVKM. The CDR3 DNA reads as TGTGCCAGCAGGGGAGGGGTAACAGATACGCAGTATTTT. Amino acid sequence: CASRGGVTDTQYF.